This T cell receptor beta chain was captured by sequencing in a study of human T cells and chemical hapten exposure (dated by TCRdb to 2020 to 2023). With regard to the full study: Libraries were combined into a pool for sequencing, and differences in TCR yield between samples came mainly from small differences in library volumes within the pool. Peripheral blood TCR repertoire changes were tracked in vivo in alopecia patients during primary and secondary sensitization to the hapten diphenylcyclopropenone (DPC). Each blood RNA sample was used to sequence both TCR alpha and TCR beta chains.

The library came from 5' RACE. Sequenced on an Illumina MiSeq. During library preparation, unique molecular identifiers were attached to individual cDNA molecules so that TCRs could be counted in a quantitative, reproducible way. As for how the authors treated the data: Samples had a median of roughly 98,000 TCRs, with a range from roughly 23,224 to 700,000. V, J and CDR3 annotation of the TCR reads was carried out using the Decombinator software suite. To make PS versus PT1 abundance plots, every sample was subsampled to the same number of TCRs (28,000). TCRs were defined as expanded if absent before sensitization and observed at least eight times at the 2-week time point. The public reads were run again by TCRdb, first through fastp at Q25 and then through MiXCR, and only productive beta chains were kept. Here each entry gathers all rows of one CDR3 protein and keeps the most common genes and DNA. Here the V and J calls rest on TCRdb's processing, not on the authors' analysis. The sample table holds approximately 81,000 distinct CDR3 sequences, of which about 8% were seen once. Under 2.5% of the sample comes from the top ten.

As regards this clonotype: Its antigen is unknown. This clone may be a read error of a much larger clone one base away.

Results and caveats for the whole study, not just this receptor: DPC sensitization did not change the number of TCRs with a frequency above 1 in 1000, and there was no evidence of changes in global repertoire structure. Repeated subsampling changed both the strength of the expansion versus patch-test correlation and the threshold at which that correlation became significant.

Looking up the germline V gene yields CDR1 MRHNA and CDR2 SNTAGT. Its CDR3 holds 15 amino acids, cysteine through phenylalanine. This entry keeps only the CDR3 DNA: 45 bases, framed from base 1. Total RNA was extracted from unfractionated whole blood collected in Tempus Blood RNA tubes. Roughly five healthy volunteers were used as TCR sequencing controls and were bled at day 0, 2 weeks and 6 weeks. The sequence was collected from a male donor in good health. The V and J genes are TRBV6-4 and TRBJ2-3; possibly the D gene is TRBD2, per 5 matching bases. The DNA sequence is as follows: TGTGCCAGCAGTGACACCCGGGGAAGCACAGATAAGCAGTATTTT. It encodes CASSDTRGSTDKQYF.